A selection of T cell receptor beta chains follows, all from one sample in a study of blood T cell repertoires in COVID-19. The repertoire was sequenced with immunoSEQ multiplex PCR; TCRdb's copy has only in-frame clones and lacks some. The table shows approximately 140,000 clones, with around four fifths occurring only once. Sample: PBMCs or T cells enriched from blood (not recorded which). These receptors originate from a man aged 35 to 55 with acute COVID-19. Both conserved end residues are part of each CDR3. A D gene is named only where the DNA matches it firmly. Clone size is stated in some rows and not others, as once, few, many or a class when expanded.

abundance	v_gene	j_gene	d_gene	CDR3aa	CDR3nt
few	TRBV27	TRBJ2-7	TRBD1	CASSLSGQGVDYEQYF	TGTGCCAGCAGTTTATCCGGACAGGGGGTCGACTACGAGCAGTACTTC
.	TRBV21-1	TRBJ1-2	.	CASSTPTGGYGYTF	TGTGCCAGCAGCACCCCGACAGGCGGCTATGGCTACACCTTC
many	TRBV29-1	TRBJ1-5	.	CSVQGSNQPQHF	TGCAGCGTTCAGGGGTCTAATCAGCCCCAGCATTTT
.	TRBV13	TRBJ2-7	.	CASSYTTGGTYEQYF	TGTGCCAGCAGTTATACGACCGGGGGAACCTACGAGCAGTACTTC
few	TRBV7-6	TRBJ2-7	.	CASSLNRDEQYF	TGTGCCAGCAGCTTAAATCGGGATGAGCAGTACTTC
.	TRBV10-3	TRBJ2-2	.	CAISEATGLGTGELFF	TGTGCCATCAGTGAGGCGACAGGATTAGGGACCGGGGAGCTGTTTTTT
.	TRBV3-1/TRBV3-2	TRBJ2-3	TRBD1	CASSQDQGATDTQYF	TGTGCCAGCAGCCAAGATCAGGGGGCTACAGATACGCAGTATTTT
.	TRBV5-1	TRBJ2-1	TRBD2	CASSLPGLAGGYNEQFF	TGCGCCAGCAGCTTGCCCGGACTAGCGGGAGGCTACAATGAGCAGTTCTTC
few	TRBV14	TRBJ2-3	TRBD2	CASRGGTSTDTQYF	TGTGCCAGCCGGGGGGGGACTAGCACAGATACGCAGTATTTT
.	TRBV29-1	TRBJ1-1	.	CSVEVLTGNTEAFF	TGCAGCGTTGAAGTTCTAACGGGGAACACTGAAGCTTTCTTT
.	TRBV5-6	TRBJ1-6	TRBD1	CASSFYWTGDSPLHF	TGTGCCAGCAGCTTCTATTGGACAGGGGATTCACCCCTCCACTTT
few	TRBV29-1	TRBJ1-1	.	CSVSASIEAFF	TGCAGCGTTTCTGCGTCCATTGAAGCTTTCTTT
.	TRBV4-2	TRBJ2-2	TRBD2	CASSQPGTSGGGELFF	TGTGCCAGCAGCCAGCCCGGGACTAGCGGGGGAGGGGAGCTGTTTTTT
.	TRBV2	TRBJ2-3	TRBD2	CASNQDSASGGVGDTQYF	TGTGCCAGCAATCAAGACTCGGCTAGCGGGGGGGTAGGAGATACGCAGTATTTT
.	TRBV5-1	TRBJ1-4	TRBD1	CASSRRDSLLPEKLFF	TGCGCCAGCAGCAGAAGGGACAGCCTTCTGCCTGAAAAACTGTTTTTT
few	TRBV19	TRBJ1-3	.	CASSINTAGNTIYF	TGTGCCAGTAGTATCAACACCGCTGGAAACACCATATATTTT
.	TRBV6-1	TRBJ2-7	.	CASSERRDEQYF	TGTGCCAGCAGTGAACGGAGAGACGAGCAGTACTTC
.	TRBV7-9	TRBJ1-4	.	CASTRGVAKLFF	TGTGCCAGCACCCGGGGGGTAGCAAAACTGTTTTTT
few	TRBV6-4	TRBJ2-2	.	CASSEMATGELFF	TGTGCCAGCAGTGAAATGGCCACCGGGGAGCTGTTTTTT
.	TRBV9	TRBJ2-2	.	CASSVFQEVNTGELFF	TGTGCCAGCAGCGTATTTCAGGAAGTAAACACCGGGGAGCTGTTTTTT
.	TRBV29-1	TRBJ2-1	.	CSVGGIHNEQFF	TGCAGCGTTGGAGGCATCCACAATGAGCAGTTCTTC
.	TRBV21-1	TRBJ1-2	.	CASRKERGQGPLAGYTF	TGTGCCAGCAGGAAAGAAAGGGGACAGGGACCCCTCGCTGGCTACACCTTC
once	TRBV29-1	TRBJ2-5	TRBD1	CSVMTGRIRQETQYF	TGCAGCGTTATGACAGGGAGAATCCGCCAAGAGACCCAGTACTTC
.	TRBV19	TRBJ1-1	TRBD1	CASRTGPWGIF	TGTGCCAGTAGGACAGGGCCCTGGGGGATCTTT
.	TRBV6-5	TRBJ2-7	TRBD1	CASQGQSYEQYF	TGTGCCAGTCAGGGACAGTCCTACGAGCAGTACTTC
.	TRBV6-5	TRBJ2-5	TRBD2	CASSYVAGVETQYF	TGTGCCAGCAGTTACGTAGCGGGAGTAGAGACCCAGTACTTC
.	TRBV27	TRBJ1-2	.	CASSLSGDYGYTF	TGTGCCAGCAGTTTGTCAGGGGACTATGGCTACACCTTC
.	TRBV3-1/TRBV3-2	TRBJ2-7	TRBD2	CASSPGGANSYEQYF	TGTGCCAGCAGCCCGGGAGGGGCCAACTCCTACGAGCAGTACTTC
.	TRBV19	TRBJ1-2	TRBD1	CASSTRPGTGNYGYTF	TGTGCCAGTAGTACCCGCCCCGGGACAGGGAACTATGGCTACACCTTC
once	TRBV6-5	TRBJ1-5	.	CASTPLGPPQHF	TGTGCCAGCACCCCACTTGGGCCTCCACAGCATTTT
.	TRBV4-1	TRBJ2-7	TRBD2	CASSRSRETSGGPVYEQYF	TGCGCCAGCAGCCGCTCAAGGGAGACTAGCGGGGGGCCGGTCTACGAGCAGTACTTC
once	TRBV7-3	TRBJ2-1	.	CASSLDSPNEQFF	TGTGCCAGCAGCTTAGACAGCCCCAATGAGCAGTTCTTC
.	TRBV7-8	TRBJ1-5	TRBD1	CASSLGGDRVNQPQHF	TGTGCCAGCAGCTTAGGGGGGGACAGGGTAAATCAGCCCCAGCATTTT